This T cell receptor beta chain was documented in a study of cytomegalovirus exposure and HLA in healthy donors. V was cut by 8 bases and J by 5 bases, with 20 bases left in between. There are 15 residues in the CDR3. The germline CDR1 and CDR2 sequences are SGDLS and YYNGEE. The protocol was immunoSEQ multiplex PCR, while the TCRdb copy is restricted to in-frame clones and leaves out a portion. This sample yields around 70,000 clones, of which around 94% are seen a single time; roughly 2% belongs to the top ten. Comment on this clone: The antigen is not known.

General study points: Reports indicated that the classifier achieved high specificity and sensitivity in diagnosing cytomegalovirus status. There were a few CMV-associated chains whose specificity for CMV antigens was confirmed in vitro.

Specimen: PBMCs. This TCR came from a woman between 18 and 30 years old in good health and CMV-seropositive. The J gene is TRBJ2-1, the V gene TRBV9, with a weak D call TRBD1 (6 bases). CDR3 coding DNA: TGTGCCAGTACCATGGACAGTGACTTCAACAATGAGCAGTTCTTC. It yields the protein CASTMDSDFNNEQFF.